This T cell receptor beta chain was captured by sequencing in a study of PD-1 blockade in classical Hodgkin lymphoma. Background on the study: Nivolumab was given intravenously to patients at 3 mg/kg every 2 weeks. The study's findings and limits: CD4+ TCR diversity, unlike CD8+, climbed significantly by C4D1.

As regards this clone: Its antigen remains unknown.

Sequenced by immunoSEQ multiplex PCR; TCRdb stores in-frame clones only, minus some. The table shows 15,000 or so clones, with more than 70% occurring only once. The CDR3 has 15 amino acids. CDR1 and CDR2 from the germline V gene are MNHEY and SMNVEV (reference sequence). Trimming removed 3 bases from V and 4 bases from J, with 14 bases in between. There was relapse after autologous stem cell transplantation in every patient, and there was variation in brentuximab vedotin exposure. This TCR came from a human donor with classical Hodgkin lymphoma. The sequencing used peripheral blood mononuclear cells (PBMCs), collected at baseline. This rearrangement joins TRBV27 to TRBJ2-3, with D possibly being TRBD2 (7 bases). The CDR3 is CASSLAGGRADTQYF. CDR3 in DNA: TGTGCCAGCAGTTTGGCCGGGGGGCGGGCAGATACGCAGTATTTT.